Sequencing of this TCR beta chain was carried out in a study of PD-L1 blockade in urothelial cancer (dated by TCRdb to 2016 to 2017). Regarding the study in general: Therapy was started around 2014 for all patients, and atezolizumab 1,200 mg was administered intravenously every 3 weeks. About 90% of the roughly 29 patients were males with bladder-origin urothelial cancer, and about two thirds of the roughly 30 reported a prior smoking history. Patients had an ECOG performance status of 0 or 1 and had received between 0 and 3 prior chemotherapy regimens. Blood samples were analyzed at 3 weeks after treatment start (second dose) and at 6 weeks after treatment start. Blood samples gave a median of about 130,000 T cells and approximately 85,000 unique TCRs, with a median clonality of around 0.074. Somatic, immune and clinical correlates of response to PD-L1 blockade with atezolizumab in urothelial cancer were the focus of an exploratory multi-omic analysis. Pretreatment tumor samples and matched peripheral blood, collected serially before and after atezolizumab treatment, underwent TCR sequencing. Durable clinical benefit was defined as progression-free survival longer than 6 months, and TCR features were also tested against progression-free and overall survival. In the same patients, whole exome sequencing and RNA sequencing of pretreatment tumors were performed in addition to TCR sequencing. Durable clinical benefit was achieved by nine patients but not by the remaining 20. Pretreatment blood TCR-seq was available for fewer than 30 patients, at least one posttreatment blood collection was obtained for some 24 patients, and tumor TCR-seq was available for some 24 patients. General findings and caveats noted by the study authors: Improved progression-free and overall survival was found to be associated with pretreatment peripheral blood TCR clonality below the median. Because of the small sample size (n ≈ 27) and the many exploratory analyses performed, the results are intended to be regarded as hypothesis-generating. Among patients with durable benefit, tumor-associated TCR clones showed greater expansion in peripheral blood 3 weeks after treatment started (n of about 20, p = 0.022).

In the germline V gene (reference sequence), CDR1 corresponds to GTSNPN and CDR2 to SVGIG. V and J are truncated by 0 bases and 2 bases respectively, leaving an intervening sequence of 11 bases. From the cysteine up to the phenylalanine, the CDR3 has a length of 16 residues. Only the CDR3 portion is preserved as DNA: 48 bases, with reading frame beginning at the first base. Explained via the paper, the time point label denotes: pretreatment peripheral blood. A total of approximately 27 patients with locally advanced or metastatic urothelial carcinoma, treated at Memorial Sloan Kettering on a trial protocol, made up the cohort. Peripheral blood mononuclear cells were collected pretreatment and during treatment, at between 1 and 8 total time points per patient. The Qiagen DNeasy Blood extraction kit was used to purify genomic DNA from total PBMCs and tumor samples. PBMCs were collected pretreatment and during treatment, and were isolated and stored as previously described.

As regards this clone: What antigen it recognizes has not been identified. No clone much larger than this one lies a single base away; base qualities are absent.

Each PCR received spiked-in synthetic TCR analog templates so that absolute template abundance could be estimated from read counts. TCRbeta CDR3 regions were amplified from genomic DNA with bias-controlled V and J gene primers using the immunoSEQ assay. Sequencing of rearranged TCRbeta segments was done at approximately 20X coverage. The authors' analysis ran thus. Clustering was used to correct sequencing errors, and CDR3s were annotated against IMGT to assign V, D and J genes. Downstream analyses used only productive TCRbeta rearrangements and left out out-of-frame or stop-codon sequences. Clonality was computed as one minus Shannon entropy normalized by the log of the number of unique productive sequences. Fisher's exact test with Benjamini-Hochberg correction, using a cutoff of adjusted p below 0.01, was how clones that differed between time points or between blood and tumor were identified. The table comes from immuneACCESS by way of TCRdb, which keeps in-frame sequences with V and J called. Part of the clones is missing from these tables; in studies checked, under half for an unresolved V gene and the rest for unknown reasons. V, J and clone size were drawn from that table, and D and trimming were deduced from the DNA. Within this sample are 37,000 or so clones, with 84% of them counted one time only. The ten biggest clones cover less than 20% of the sample.

In this chain, TRBV30 is recombined with TRBJ2-6, with TRBD2 as a weak D call on 6 bases. Sample: PBMCs, taken around atezolizumab (anti-PD-L1) treatment. This receptor was obtained from a man aged 60-69 years with urothelial cancer. For the CDR3, the sequence is CAWSVAGGTGANVLTF. The base sequence is TGTGCCTGGAGTGTAGCTGGGGGGACTGGGGCCAACGTCCTGACTTTC. The full variable domain, with segments outside the CDR3 supplied by the reference TRBV30 and TRBJ2-6 proteins, appears as SQTIHQWPATLVQPVGSPLSLECTVEGTSNPNLYWYRQAAGRGLQLLFYSVGIGQISSEVPQNLSASRPQDRQFILSSKKLLLSDSGFYLCAWSVAGGTGANVLTFGAGSRLTVL.